This T cell receptor (beta chain) emerged from a study of cytomegalovirus exposure and HLA in healthy donors. Vbeta (60) and Jbeta (13) primers were used in the PCR. Measured with immunoSEQ multiplex PCR; TCRdb has only the in-frame clones, and not every one. The sample contains about 160,000 clones, around 81% of which appear only once. The CDR3 sequence is 13 residues long. Germline V lookup: CDR1 SGHNT, CDR2 YENEEA. V shed 5 bases and J shed 2 bases, with 9 bases lying between them. The sequenced sample was PBMCs. This chain joins TRBV11-3 and TRBJ1-1; D remains ambiguous. The clonotype originates from a woman in her forties or fifties in good health and CMV-seronegative. The CDR3 DNA reads as TGTGCCAGCAGCCGAACAGTTAACACTGAAGCTTTCTTT. Translating gives CASSRTVNTEAFF.